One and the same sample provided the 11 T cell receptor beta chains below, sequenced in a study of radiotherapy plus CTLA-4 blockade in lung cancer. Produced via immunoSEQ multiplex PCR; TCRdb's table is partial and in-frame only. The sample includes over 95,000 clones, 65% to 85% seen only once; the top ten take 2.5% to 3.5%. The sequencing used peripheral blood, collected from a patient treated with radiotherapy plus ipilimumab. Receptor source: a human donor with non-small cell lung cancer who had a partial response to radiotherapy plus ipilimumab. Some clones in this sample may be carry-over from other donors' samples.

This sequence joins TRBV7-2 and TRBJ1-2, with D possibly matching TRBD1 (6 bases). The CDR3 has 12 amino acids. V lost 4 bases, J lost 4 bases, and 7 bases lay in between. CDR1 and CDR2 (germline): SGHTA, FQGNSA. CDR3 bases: TGTGCCAGCAGCTGGACAGCCTATGGCTACACCTTC. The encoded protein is CASSWTAYGYTF.

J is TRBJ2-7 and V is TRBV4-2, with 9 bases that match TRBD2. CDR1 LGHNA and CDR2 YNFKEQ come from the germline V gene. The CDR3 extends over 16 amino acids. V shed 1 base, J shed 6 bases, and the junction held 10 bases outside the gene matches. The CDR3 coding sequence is TGTGCCAGCAGCCAAGTCGTTGGCGGGGGGGCCGGCGAGCAGTACTTC. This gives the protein CASSQVVGGGAGEQYF.

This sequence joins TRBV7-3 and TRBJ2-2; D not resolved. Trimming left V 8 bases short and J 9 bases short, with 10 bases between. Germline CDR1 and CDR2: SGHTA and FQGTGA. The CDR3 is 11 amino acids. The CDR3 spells CASEPPWELFF. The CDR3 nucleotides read TGTGCCAGCGAGCCCCCTTGGGAGCTGTTTTTT. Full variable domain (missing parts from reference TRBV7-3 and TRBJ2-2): GAGVSQTPSNKVTEKGKYVELRCDPISGHTALYWYRQSLGQGPEFLIYFQGTGAADDSGLPNDRFFAVRPEGSVSTLKIQRTERGDSAVYLCASEPPWELFFGEGSRLTVL.

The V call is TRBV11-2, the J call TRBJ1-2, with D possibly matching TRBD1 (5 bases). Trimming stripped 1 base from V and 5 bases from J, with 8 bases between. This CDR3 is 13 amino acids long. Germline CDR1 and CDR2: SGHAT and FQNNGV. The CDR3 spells CASSLGQGYGYTF. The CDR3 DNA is TGTGCCAGCAGCTTAGGGCAGGGTTATGGCTACACCTTC.

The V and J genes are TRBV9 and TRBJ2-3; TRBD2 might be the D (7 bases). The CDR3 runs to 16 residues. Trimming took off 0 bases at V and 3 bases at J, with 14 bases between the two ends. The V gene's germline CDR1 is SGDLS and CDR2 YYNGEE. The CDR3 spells CASSVVEGGRTDTQYF. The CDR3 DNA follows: TGTGCCAGCAGCGTAGTAGAGGGGGGGCGGACAGATACGCAGTATTTT.

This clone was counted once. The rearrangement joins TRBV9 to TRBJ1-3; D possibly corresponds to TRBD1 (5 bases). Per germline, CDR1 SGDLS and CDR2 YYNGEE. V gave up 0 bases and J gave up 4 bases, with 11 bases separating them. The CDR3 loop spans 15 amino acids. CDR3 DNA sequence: TGTGCCAGCAGCGTAGGCAGGGTCGGCGGAAACACCATATATTTT. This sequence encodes CASSVGRVGGNTIYF.

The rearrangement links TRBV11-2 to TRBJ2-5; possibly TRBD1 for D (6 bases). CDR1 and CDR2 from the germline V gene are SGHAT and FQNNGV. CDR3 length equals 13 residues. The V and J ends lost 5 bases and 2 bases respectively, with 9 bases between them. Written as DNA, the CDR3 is TGTGCCAGCAGCAAGGGACAACAAGAGACCCAGTACTTC. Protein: CASSKGQQETQYF.

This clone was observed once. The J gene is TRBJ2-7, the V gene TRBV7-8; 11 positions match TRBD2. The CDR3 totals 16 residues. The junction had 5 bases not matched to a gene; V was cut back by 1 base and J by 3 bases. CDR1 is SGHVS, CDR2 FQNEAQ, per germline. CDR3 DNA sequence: TGTGCCAGCAGCTTAGACCTAGCGGGGGGCCACTACGAGCAGTACTTC. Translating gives CASSLDLAGGHYEQYF.

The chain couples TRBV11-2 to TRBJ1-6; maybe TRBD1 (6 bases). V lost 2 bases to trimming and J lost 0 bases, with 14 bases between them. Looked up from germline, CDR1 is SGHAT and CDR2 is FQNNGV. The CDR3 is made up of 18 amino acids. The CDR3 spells CASSLRRQDGSYNSPLHF. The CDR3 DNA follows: TGTGCCAGCAGCTTACGCCGACAGGACGGCTCCTATAATTCACCCCTCCACTTT.

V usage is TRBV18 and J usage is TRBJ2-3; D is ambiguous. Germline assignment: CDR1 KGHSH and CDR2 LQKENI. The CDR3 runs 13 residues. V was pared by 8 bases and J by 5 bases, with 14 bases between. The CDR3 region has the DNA TGTGCCAGCCGAACCCAGATTCAAGATACGCAGTATTTT. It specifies CASRTQIQDTQYF.

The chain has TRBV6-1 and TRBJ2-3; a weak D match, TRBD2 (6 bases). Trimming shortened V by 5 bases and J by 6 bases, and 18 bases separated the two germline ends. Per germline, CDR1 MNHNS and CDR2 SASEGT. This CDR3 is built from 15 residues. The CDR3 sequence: CASSRSGAGGDTQYF. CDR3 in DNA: TGTGCCAGCAGTCGTTCGGGAGCGGGTGGGGATACGCAGTATTTT.